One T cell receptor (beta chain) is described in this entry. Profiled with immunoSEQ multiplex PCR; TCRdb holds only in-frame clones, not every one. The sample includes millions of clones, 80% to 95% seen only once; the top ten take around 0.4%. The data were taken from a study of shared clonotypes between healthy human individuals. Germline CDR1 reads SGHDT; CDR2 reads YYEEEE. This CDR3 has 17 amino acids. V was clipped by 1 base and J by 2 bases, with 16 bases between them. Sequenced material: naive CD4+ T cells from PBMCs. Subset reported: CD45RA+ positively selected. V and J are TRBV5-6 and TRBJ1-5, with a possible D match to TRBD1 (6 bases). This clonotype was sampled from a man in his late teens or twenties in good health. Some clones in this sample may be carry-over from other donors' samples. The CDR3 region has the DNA TGTGCCAGCAGCTTGTATGATCACAGGGCGGGCAATCAGCCCCAGCATTTT. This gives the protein CASSLYDHRAGNQPQHF.